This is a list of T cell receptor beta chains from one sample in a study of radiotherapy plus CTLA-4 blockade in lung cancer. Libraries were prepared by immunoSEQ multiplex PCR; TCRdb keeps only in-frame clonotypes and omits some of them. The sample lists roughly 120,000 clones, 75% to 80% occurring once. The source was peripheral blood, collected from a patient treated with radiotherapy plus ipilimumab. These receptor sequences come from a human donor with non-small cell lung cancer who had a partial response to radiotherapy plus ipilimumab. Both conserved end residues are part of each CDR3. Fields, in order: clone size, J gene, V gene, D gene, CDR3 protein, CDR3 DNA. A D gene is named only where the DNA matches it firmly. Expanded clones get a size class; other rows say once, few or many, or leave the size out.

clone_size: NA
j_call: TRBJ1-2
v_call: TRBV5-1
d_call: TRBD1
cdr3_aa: CASSWGQNYGYTF
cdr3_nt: TGCGCCAGCAGCTGGGGACAGAACTATGGCTACACCTTC

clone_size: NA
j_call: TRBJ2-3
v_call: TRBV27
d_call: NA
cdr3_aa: CASSLRENTDTQYF
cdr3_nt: TGTGCCAGCAGTTTACGGGAAAACACAGATACGCAGTATTTT

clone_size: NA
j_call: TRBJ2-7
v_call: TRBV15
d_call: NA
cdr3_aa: CATSSTGFGGEQYF
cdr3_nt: TGTGCCACCAGCAGTACCGGGTTCGGGGGCGAGCAGTACTTC

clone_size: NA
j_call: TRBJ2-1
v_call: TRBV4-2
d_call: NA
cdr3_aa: CASSQGWGDEQFF
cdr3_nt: TGTGCCAGCAGCCAAGGATGGGGGGATGAGCAGTTCTTC

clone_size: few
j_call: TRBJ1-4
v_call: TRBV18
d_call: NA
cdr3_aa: CASSPQGVEEKLFF
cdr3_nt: TGTGCCAGCTCACCACAGGGGGTGGAAGAAAAACTGTTTTTT

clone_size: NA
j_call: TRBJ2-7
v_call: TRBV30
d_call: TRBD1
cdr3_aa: CAWSPYRGPSYEQYF
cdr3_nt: TGTGCCTGGAGTCCATACAGGGGGCCCTCCTACGAGCAGTACTTC

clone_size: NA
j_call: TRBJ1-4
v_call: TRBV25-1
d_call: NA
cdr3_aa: CASSESRVWGEKLFF
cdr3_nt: TGTGCCAGCAGTGAATCCCGGGTCTGGGGCGAAAAACTGTTTTTT

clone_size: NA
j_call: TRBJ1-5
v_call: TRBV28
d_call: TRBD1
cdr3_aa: CASSLTGRRQPQHF
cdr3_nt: TGTGCCAGCAGTTTGACAGGGAGACGCCAGCCCCAGCATTTT

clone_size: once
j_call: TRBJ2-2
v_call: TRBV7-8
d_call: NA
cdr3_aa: CASSFGGSNTGELFF
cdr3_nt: TGTGCCAGCAGCTTCGGCGGGTCGAACACCGGGGAGCTGTTTTTT

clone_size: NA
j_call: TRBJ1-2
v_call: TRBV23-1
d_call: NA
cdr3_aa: CASSLLGTSTNYGNYGYTF
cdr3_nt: TGCGCCAGCAGTCTTTTAGGGACATCTACTAACTATGGAAACTATGGCTACACCTTC

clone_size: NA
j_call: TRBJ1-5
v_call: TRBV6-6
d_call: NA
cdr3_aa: CASRRSDSPSQPQHF
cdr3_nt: TGTGCCAGCAGGAGATCGGACAGCCCCTCTCAGCCCCAGCATTTT

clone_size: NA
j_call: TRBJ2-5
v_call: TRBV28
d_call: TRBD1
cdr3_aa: CASSPRTGRETQYF
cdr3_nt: TGTGCCAGCAGTCCCCGGACAGGGAGAGAGACCCAGTACTTC

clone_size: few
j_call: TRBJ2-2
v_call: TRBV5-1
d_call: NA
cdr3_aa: CASSLIRGSGSGGELFF
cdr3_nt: TGCGCCAGCAGCTTGATCAGGGGTTCAGGAAGCGGCGGGGAGCTGTTTTTT

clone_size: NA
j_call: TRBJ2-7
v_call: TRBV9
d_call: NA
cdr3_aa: CASSVASGASHEQYF
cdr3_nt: TGTGCCAGCAGCGTAGCCTCGGGAGCTTCCCACGAGCAGTACTTC

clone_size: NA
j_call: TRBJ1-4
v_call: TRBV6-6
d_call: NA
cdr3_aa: CASSPDRWYEKLFF
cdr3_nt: TGTGCCAGCAGTCCTGACAGGTGGTACGAAAAACTGTTTTTT

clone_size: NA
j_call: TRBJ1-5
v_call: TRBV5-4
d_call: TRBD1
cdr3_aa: CASSLQGNGQPQHF
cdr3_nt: TGTGCCAGCAGCCTACAGGGGAACGGTCAGCCCCAGCATTTT

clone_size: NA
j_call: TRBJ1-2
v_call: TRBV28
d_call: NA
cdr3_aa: CASSRAGAFNYGYTF
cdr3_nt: TGTGCCAGCAGCCGGGCAGGGGCGTTTAACTATGGCTACACCTTC

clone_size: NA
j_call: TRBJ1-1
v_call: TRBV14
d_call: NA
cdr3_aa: CASSQVMGAEAFF
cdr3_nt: TGTGCCAGCAGCCAAGTGATGGGCGCTGAAGCTTTCTTT

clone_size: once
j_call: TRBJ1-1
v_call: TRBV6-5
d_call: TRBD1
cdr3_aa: CATGENTEAFF
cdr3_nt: TGTGCAACAGGGGAGAACACTGAAGCTTTCTTT